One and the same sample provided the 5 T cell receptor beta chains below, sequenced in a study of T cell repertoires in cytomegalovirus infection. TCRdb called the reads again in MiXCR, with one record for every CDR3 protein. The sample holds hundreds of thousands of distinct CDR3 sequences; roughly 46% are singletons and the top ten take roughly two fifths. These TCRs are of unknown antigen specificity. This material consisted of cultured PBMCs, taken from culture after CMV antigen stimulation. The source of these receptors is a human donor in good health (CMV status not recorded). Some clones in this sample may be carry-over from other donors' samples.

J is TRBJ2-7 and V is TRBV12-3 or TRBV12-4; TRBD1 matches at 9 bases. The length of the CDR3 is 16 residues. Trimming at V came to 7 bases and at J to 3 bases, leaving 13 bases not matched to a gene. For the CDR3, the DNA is TGTGCCAGCACTCCAAGTGACGGGACAGGGCGCTACGAGCAGTACTTC. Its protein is CASTPSDGTGRYEQYF.

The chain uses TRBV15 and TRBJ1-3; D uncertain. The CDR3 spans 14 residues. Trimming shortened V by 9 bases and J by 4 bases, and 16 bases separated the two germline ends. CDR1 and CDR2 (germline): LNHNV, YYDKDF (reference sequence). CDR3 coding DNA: TGTGCCACGAGCGAGGGCGGATACGGAAACACCATATATTTT. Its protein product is CATSEGGYGNTIYF.

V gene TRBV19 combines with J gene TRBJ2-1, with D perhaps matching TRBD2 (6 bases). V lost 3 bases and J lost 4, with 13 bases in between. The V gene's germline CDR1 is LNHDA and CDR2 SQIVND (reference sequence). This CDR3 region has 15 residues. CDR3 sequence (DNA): TGTGCCAGTAGTATTCTCGGGAGTGCATACAATGAGCAGTTCTTC. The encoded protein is CASSILGSAYNEQFF.

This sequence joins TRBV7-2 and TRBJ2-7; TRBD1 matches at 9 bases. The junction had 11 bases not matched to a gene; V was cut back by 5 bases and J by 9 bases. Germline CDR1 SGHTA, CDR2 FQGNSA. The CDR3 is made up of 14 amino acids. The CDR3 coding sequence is TGTGCCAGCAGCCCAAGACAGGGGGGCGTCGCGCAGTACTTC. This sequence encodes CASSPRQGGVAQYF.

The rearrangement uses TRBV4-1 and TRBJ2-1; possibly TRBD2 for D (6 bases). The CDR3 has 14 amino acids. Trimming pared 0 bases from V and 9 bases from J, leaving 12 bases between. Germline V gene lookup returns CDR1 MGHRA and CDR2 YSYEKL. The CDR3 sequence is CASSQEELGGEQFF. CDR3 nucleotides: TGCGCCAGCAGCCAAGAAGAATTGGGGGGTGAGCAGTTCTTC.